These 8 T cell receptor beta chains were all obtained from the same sample, sequenced in a study of OX40 agonist ivuxolimab in advanced cancers. Here immunoSEQ multiplex PCR was the method, and the copy in TCRdb shows in-frame clones only, minus some. The sample lists roughly 67,000 clones, roughly 86% occurring once. Sample: CD4+ or CD8+ T cells sorted from blood, taken in a trial of the OX40 agonist ivuxolimab. The receptor source for this set is an adult with an advanced solid tumor such as melanoma, head and neck, liver or kidney cancer.

This clone was found a few times. The chain employs TRBV5-1 and TRBJ2-1; 10 nucleotides line up with TRBD2. The ends lost 0 bases at V and 9 bases at J; junction bases unmatched: 6. The germline V gene has CDR1 SGHRS and CDR2 YFSETQ. This CDR3 has 15 amino acids. As DNA, the CDR3 is TGCGCCAGCAGCTTGGCAGCTAGCGGGGGCGGTGAGCAGTTCTTC. Amino acid sequence: CASSLAASGGGEQFF.

This sequence joins TRBV14 and TRBJ2-2; D uncertain. Deletions cut 1 base from V and 4 bases from J, with 7 bases between. The CDR3 contains 14 residues. Germline assignment: CDR1 SGHDN and CDR2 FVKESK. The CDR3 nucleotides are TGTGCCAGCAGCCAAGGCGGCCGCACCGGGGAGCTGTTTTTT. Translation: CASSQGGRTGELFF.

The genes are TRBV7-9 and TRBJ2-3; 10 bases match TRBD1. The CDR3 runs to 18 residues. J gave up 1 base and V 1 base, and 8 bases lay outside the gene matches. The germline V gene encodes CDR1 SEHNR and CDR2 FQNEAQ (reference sequence). The CDR3, as DNA: TGTGCCAGCAGCTTAGGGATCGGGGGGACAGGGGGCACAGATACGCAGTATTTT. Protein sequence: CASSLGIGGTGGTDTQYF.

J is TRBJ2-3 and V is TRBV7-2; 9 bases are shared with TRBD2. Trimming at V came to 7 bases and at J to 8 bases, leaving 13 bases not matched to a gene. Germline V gives CDR1 SGHTA, CDR2 FQGNSA. This CDR3 is built from 15 residues. CDR3 bases: TGTGCCAGCATCAAGCGGGGGGCCGGGCAGGGTACGCAGTATTTT. Encoded protein: CASIKRGAGQGTQYF.

The J gene is TRBJ1-2, the V gene TRBV19; D perhaps matches TRBD1 (5 bases). Germline V gene lookup returns CDR1 LNHDA and CDR2 SQIVND (reference sequence). Trimming took 7 bases from V and 6 from J, leaving 18 bases between them. The CDR3 runs 14 residues. The CDR3 sequence is CASKRAGSTDGYTF. The CDR3 bases are TGTGCCAGTAAGAGAGCAGGGTCAACTGATGGCTACACCTTC.

The chain has TRBV5-4 and TRBJ2-3, with no clear D. The CDR3 sequence is 13 residues long. The ends were cut back, 4 bases at V and 3 bases at J, with 9 bases in the middle. Germline values: CDR1 SGHNT, CDR2 YYREEE (reference sequence). The CDR3 DNA reads TGTGCCAGCAGCGACGCGCTAACAGATACGCAGTATTTT. Translation gives CASSDALTDTQYF.

J is TRBJ1-5 and V is TRBV7-9; D perhaps matches TRBD1 (6 bases). Germline V gene lookup returns CDR1 SEHNR and CDR2 FQNEAQ (reference sequence). This CDR3 is built from 15 residues. Trimming removed 5 bases at V and 0 bases at J, with 11 bases between. The CDR3 region is CASSSPGVSNQPQHF. Written as DNA, the CDR3 is TGTGCCAGCAGCAGTCCAGGGGTTAGCAATCAGCCCCAGCATTTT.

The chain has TRBV7-9 and TRBJ2-5; TRBD1 might be the D (8 bases). V dropped 0 bases and J dropped 5 bases, with 13 bases sitting between them. The CDR3 loop spans 15 amino acids. Germline V gene lookup returns CDR1 SEHNR and CDR2 FQNEAQ (reference sequence). The CDR3 DNA sequence: TGTGCCAGCAGCTTAGCCGGACAGGGAGGGGAGACCCAGTACTTC. Translation gives CASSLAGQGGETQYF.